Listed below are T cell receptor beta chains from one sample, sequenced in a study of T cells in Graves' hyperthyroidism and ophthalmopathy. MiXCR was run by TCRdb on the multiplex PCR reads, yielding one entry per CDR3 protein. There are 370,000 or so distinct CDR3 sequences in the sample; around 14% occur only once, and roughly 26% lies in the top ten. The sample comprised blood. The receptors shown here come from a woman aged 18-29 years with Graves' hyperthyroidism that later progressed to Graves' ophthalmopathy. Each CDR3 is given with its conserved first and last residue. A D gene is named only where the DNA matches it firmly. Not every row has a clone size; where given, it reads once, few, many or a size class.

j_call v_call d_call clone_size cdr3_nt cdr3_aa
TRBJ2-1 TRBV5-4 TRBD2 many TGTGCCAGCAGCGTGGGACTAGCGCCCTACAATGAGCAGTTCTTC CASSVGLAPYNEQFF
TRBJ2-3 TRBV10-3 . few TGTGCCATCGCAGGGATTAGCACAGATACGCAGTATTTT CAIAGISTDTQYF
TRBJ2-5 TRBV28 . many TGTGCCAGCAGTTTAGCCGGGAAAGAGACCCAGTACTTC CASSLAGKETQYF
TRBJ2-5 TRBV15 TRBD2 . TGTGCCACCAGCAGAGTCGGGGGGGAAGAGACCCAGTACTTC CATSRVGGEETQYF
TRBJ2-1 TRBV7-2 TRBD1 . TGTGCCAGCAGCCCCCGGACAGGTATCAATGAGCAGTTCTTC CASSPRTGINEQFF
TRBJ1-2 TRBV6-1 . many TGTGCCAGCAACGTCGACAGCCTTAGCGACTATGGCTACACCTTC CASNVDSLSDYGYTF
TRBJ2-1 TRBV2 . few TGTGCCAGCAGTGAAGGGCTAACAGGGATCTACAATGAGCAGTTCTTC CASSEGLTGIYNEQFF
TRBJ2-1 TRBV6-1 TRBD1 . TGTGCCAGCAGCCCTGGACAGGAACTTTGGCTTGAGCAGTTCTTC CASSPGQELWLEQFF
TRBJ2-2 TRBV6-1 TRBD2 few TGTGCCAGCGCCCGGGACTACGGGGCCGGGGAGCTGTTTTTT CASARDYGAGELFF
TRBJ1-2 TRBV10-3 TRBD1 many TGTGCCATCAGTGGACAGGGGGCGCCTGGTGGCTACACCTTC CAISGQGAPGGYTF
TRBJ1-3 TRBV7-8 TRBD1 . TGTGCCAGCAGCTCCGGGACAGGACTCGGAAACACCATATATTTT CASSSGTGLGNTIYF
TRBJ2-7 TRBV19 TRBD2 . TGTGCCAGTAGTGTGGCGGGAGGGGGCCACGAGCAGTACTTC CASSVAGGGHEQYF
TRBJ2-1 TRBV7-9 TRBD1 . TGTGCCAGCAGCTCCCGTCGGACAGGGAGGAACAATGAGCAGTTCTTC CASSSRRTGRNNEQFF
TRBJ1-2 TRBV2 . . TGTGCCAGCAGTGGGGGCTATGGCTACACCTTC CASSGGYGYTF
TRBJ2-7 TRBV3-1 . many TGTGCCAGCAGCGAACCCAGACTGGGAGGCTCCTACGAGCAGTACTTC CASSEPRLGGSYEQYF
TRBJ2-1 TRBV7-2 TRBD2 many TGTGCCAGCAGCTTACTGGGAGGGCCGGGGAATGAGCAGTTCTTC CASSLLGGPGNEQFF